This entry features one TCR beta chain sequence. Its antigen remains unknown. This sample was included in a study of cytomegalovirus exposure and HLA in healthy donors. Background on the study: Sequencing of roughly 180 million T cells in an earlier analysis found around 110 million unique TCR beta sequences. Regarding the study as a whole: Previous analysis showed most TCR beta V segments were productive about 90% or about 30% of the time. Three chains tied to CMV proved CMV antigen-specific in vitro. DRB1 had the most TCR associations and HLA-C the fewest, a later analysis found, with rates varying by HLA locus.

The study ran its PCR with 60 Vbeta and 13 Jbeta primers. Clones were read by immunoSEQ multiplex PCR, and TCRdb kept only the in-frame ones, dropping some. This sample carries 160,000 or so clones, approximately 81% of them seen once, and the ten largest clones take 1.9%. Trimming removed 3 bases from V and 2 bases from J; junction bases left unmatched: 5. Looked up from germline, CDR1 is LGHNA and CDR2 is YSLEER. The CDR3 has 16 residues. The rearrangement links TRBV4-3 to TRBJ2-1; 9 bases align to TRBD2. The receptor comes from a man younger than 35 in good health and CMV-seronegative. Specimen: PBMCs. This chain's CDR3 is CASSQQTSGAYNEQFF. As DNA, the CDR3 is TGCGCCAGCAGCCAGCAGACTAGCGGTGCCTACAATGAGCAGTTCTTC.